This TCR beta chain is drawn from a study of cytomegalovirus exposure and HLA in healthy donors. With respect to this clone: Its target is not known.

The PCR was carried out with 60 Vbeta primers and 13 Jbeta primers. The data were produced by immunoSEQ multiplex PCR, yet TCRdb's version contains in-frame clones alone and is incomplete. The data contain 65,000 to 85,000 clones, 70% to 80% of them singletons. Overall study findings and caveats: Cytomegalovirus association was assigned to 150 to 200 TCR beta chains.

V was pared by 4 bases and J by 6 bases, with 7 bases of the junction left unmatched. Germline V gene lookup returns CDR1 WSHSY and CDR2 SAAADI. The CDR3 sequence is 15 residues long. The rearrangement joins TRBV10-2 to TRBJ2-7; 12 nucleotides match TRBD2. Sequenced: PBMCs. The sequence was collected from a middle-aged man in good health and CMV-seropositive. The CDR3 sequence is CASSVASGRAGEQYF. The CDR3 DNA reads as TGCGCCAGCAGTGTAGCTAGCGGGAGGGCCGGCGAGCAGTACTTC.